Each of the 4 T cell receptor beta chains below was sequenced from the same sample in a study of tumor T cells in aggressive B-cell lymphoma. Some clones are missing from TCRdb's copy, which holds only in-frame ones; the method was immunoSEQ multiplex PCR. The table lists about a thousand clones, over 80% of them singletons. Source material: tumor tissue. The receptor set was obtained from an adult with diffuse large B cell lymphoma.

DNA for the CDR3: TGTGCCAGCAGCCAGAATCTACTGGACAGTTCCTATGGCTACACCTTC. Protein product: CASSQNLLDSSYGYTF. This sequence joins TRBV4-2 and TRBJ1-2; perhaps TRBD1 as D (6 bases). The CDR3 extends over 16 amino acids. Germline values: CDR1 LGHNA, CDR2 YNFKEQ. The V gene lost 3 bases and the J gene lost 4 bases, with 18 bases spanning the gap.

The chain carries TRBV28 and TRBJ2-7, with no clear D. The CDR3 has 13 residues. The germline CDR1 and CDR2 sequences are MDHEN and SYDVKM. V was cut by 10 bases and J by 2 bases, with 15 bases left in between. CDR3 bases: TGTGCCACCAGACCGACTGATACCTACGAGCAGTACTTC. Its translation is CATRPTDTYEQYF.

The V and J genes are TRBV4-3 and TRBJ1-5; D is uncertain. Trimming took off 1 base at V and 3 bases at J, with 10 bases between the two ends. Germline CDR1 LGHNA, CDR2 YSLEER. This CDR3 comprises 15 residues. CDR3 DNA: TGCGCCAGCAGCCAAGTGGTAGCCACCAATCAGCCCCAGCATTTT. Translating gives CASSQVVATNQPQHF.

This chain's CDR3 is CAWSVAGATEAFF. The CDR3, as DNA: TGTGCCTGGAGTGTAGCGGGGGCAACTGAAGCTTTCTTT. V gene TRBV30 combines with J gene TRBJ1-1; weak D call: TRBD1 (6 bases). This CDR3 is built from 13 residues. Trimming pared 0 bases from V and 5 bases from J, leaving 10 bases between. Germline-derived CDR1 and CDR2 are GTSNPN and SVGIG (reference sequence).